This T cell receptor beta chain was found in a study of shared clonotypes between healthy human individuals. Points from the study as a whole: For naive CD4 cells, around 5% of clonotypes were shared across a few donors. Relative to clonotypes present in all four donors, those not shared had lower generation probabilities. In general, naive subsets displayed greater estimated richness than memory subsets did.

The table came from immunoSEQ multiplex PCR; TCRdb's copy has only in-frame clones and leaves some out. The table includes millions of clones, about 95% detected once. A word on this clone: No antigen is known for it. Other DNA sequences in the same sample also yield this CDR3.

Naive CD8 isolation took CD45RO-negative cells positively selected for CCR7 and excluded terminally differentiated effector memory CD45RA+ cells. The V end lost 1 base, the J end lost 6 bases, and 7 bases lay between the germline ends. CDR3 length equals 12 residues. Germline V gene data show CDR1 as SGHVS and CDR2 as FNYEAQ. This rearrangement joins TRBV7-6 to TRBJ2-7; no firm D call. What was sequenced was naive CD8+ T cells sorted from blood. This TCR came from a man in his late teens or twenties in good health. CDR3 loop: CASSLGGAEQYF. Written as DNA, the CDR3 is TGTGCCAGCAGCTTAGGAGGCGCCGAGCAGTACTTC.